This TCR beta chain was sequenced in a study of PD-L1 blockade in urothelial cancer. Study at large: Patients with male sex and bladder-origin urothelial cancer accounted for about 85% of the roughly 30 enrolled. Prior exposure to chemotherapy in patients amounted to 0 to 3 regimens received. Blood was analyzed 3 weeks (second dose) and 6 weeks after treatment start.

Germline V CDR1 and CDR2: ENHRY, SYGVKD. With V trimmed by 8 bases and J by 5 bases, 8 bases remained unmatched. The CDR3 loop spans 13 amino acids. TCRdb's table, derived via immunoSEQ multiplex PCR, lists solely in-frame clones and lacks some. There are more than 70,000 clones in the sample; 85% to 90% occur only once, and roughly 3.2% lies in the top ten. The V gene is TRBV10-3, the J gene TRBJ2-7, with 8 positions matching TRBD2. This sequence originates from a man in his fifties or sixties with urothelial cancer. Specimen: PBMCs, collected around atezolizumab (anti-PD-L1) treatment. The DNA of the CDR3 is TGTGCCATCGGGGACGGGAGGGCACACGAGCAGTACTTC. Translating gives CAIGDGRAHEQYF.